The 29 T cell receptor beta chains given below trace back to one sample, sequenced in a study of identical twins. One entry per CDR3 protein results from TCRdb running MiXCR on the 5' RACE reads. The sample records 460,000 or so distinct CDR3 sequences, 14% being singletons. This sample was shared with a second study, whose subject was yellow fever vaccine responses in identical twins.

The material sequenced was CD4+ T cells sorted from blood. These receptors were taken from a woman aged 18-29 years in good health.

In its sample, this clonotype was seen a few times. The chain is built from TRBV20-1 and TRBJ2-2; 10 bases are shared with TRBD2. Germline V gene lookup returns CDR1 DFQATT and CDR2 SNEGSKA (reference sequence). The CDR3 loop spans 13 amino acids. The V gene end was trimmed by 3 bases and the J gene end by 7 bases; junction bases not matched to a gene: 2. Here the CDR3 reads CSARLAGVGELFF. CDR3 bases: TGCAGTGCTAGGCTAGCGGGGGTCGGGGAGCTGTTTTTT.

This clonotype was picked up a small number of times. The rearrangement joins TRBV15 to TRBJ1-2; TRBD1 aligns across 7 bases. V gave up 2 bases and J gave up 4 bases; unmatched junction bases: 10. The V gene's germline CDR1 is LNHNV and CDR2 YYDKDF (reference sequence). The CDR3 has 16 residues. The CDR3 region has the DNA TGTGCCACCAGCAGAAACGGGAGACAGGGCCCCTATGGCTACACCTTC. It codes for CATSRNGRQGPYGYTF.

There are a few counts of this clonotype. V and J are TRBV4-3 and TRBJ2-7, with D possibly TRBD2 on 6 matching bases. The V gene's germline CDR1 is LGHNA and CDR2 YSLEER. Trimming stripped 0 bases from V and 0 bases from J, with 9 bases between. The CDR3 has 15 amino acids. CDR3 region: CASSQDPAGSYEQYF. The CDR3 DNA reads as TGCGCCAGCAGCCAAGATCCAGCGGGCTCCTACGAGCAGTACTTC.

CDR3 sequence reads: CASSSTRRGDYEQYF. CDR3 DNA sequence: TGTGCCAGCAGTTCGACCCGGAGGGGGGACTACGAGCAGTACTTC. This chain links TRBV6-5 with TRBJ2-7, with D perhaps assigned TRBD1 or TRBD2 (6 bases each). V was trimmed by 4 bases and J by 3 bases, leaving 16 bases between them. The germline gives CDR1 MNHEY, CDR2 SVGAGI. The CDR3 extends over 15 amino acids.

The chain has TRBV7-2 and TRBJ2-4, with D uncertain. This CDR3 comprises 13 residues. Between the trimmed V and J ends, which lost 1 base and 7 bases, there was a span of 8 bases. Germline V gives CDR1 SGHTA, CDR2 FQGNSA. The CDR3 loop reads CASSLDGYNIQYF. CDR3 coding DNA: TGTGCCAGCAGCTTAGACGGATATAACATTCAGTACTTC.

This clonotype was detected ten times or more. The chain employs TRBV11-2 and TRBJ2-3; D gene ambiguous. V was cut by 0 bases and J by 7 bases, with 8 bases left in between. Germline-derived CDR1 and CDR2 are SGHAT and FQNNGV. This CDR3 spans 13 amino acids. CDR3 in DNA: TGTGCCAGCAGCTTAGAAGGTCCGAATACGCAGTATTTT. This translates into CASSLEGPNTQYF.

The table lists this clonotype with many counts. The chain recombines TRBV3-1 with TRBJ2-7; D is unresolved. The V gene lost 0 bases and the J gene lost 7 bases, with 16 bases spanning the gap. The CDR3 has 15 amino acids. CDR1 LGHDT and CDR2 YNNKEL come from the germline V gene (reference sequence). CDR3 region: CASSQEGTSMKEQYF. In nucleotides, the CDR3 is TGTGCCAGCAGCCAAGAAGGAACCAGTATGAAGGAGCAGTACTTC.

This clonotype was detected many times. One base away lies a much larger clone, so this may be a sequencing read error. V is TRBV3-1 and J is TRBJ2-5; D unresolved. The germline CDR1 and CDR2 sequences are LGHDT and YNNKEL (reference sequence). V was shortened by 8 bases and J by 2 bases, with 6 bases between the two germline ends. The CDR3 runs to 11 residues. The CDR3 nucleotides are TGTGCCAGCGGCTTACAAGAGACCCAGTACTTC. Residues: CASGLQETQYF.

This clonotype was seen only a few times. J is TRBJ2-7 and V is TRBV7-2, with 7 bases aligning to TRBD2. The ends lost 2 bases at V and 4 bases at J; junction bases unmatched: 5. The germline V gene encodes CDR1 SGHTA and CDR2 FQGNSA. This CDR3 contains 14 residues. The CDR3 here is CASSLQAGLYEQYF. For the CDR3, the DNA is TGTGCCAGCAGCTTACAAGCGGGGTTGTACGAGCAGTACTTC.

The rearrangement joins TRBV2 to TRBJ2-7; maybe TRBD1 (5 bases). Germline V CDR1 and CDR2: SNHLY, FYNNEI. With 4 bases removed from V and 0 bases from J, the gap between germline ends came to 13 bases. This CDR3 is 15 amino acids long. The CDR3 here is CASSVGTGASYEQYF. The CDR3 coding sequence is TGTGCCAGCAGTGTGGGAACAGGCGCCTCCTACGAGCAGTACTTC.

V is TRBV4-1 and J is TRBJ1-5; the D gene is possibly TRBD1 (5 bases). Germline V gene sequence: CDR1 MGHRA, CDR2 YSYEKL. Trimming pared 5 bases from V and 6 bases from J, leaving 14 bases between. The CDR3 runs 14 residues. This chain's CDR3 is CASSSPGASQPQHF. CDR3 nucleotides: TGCGCCAGCAGCTCCCCCGGGGCAAGTCAGCCCCAGCATTTT.

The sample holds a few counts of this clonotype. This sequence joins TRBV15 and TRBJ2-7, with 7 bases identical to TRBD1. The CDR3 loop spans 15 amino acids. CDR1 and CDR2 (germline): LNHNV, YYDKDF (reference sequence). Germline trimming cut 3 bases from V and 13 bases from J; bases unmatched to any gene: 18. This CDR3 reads CATSSPSLGQKQLYF. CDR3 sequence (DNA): TGTGCCACCAGCAGCCCATCCCTGGGACAGAAACAGCTTTACTTC.

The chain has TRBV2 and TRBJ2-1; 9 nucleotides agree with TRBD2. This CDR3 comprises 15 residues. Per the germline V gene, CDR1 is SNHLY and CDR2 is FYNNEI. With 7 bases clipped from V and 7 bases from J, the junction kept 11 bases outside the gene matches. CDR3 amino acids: CASTPVAGVVNEQFF. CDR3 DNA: TGTGCCAGCACTCCCGTAGCGGGGGTGGTAAATGAGCAGTTCTTC.

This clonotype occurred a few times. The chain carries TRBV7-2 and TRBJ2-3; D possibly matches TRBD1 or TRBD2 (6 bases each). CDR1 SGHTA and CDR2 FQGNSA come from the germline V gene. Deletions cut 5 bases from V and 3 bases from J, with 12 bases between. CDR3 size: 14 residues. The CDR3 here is CASSREGGTDTQYF. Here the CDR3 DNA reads TGTGCCAGCAGCCGAGAGGGGGGAACAGATACGCAGTATTTT.

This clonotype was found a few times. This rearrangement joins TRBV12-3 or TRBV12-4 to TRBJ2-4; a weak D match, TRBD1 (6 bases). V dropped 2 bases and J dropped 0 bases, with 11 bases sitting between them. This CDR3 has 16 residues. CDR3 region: CASSLFTGIAKNIQYF. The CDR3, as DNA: TGTGCCAGCAGTTTATTTACAGGGATAGCCAAAAACATTCAGTACTTC.

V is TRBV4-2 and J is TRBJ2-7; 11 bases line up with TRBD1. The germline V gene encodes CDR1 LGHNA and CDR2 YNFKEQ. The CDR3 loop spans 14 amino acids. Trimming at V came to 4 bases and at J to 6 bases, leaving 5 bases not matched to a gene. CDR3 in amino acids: CASSPDGQGAEQYF. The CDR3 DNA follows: TGTGCCAGCAGCCCCGATGGACAGGGGGCCGAGCAGTACTTC.

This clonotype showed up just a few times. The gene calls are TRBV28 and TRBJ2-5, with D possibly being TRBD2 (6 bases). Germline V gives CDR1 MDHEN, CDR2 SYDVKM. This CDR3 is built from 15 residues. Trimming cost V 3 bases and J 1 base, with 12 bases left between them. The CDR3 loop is CASSFSGGGQETQYF. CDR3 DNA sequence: TGTGCCAGCAGTTTTAGCGGTGGGGGCCAAGAGACCCAGTACTTC.

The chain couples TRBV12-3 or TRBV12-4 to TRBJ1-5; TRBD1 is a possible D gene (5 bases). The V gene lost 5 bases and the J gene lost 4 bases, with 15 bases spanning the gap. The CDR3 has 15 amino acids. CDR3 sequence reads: CASSLRGWGNQPQHF. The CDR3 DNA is TGTGCCAGCAGTCTTCGGGGCTGGGGAAATCAGCCCCAGCATTTT.

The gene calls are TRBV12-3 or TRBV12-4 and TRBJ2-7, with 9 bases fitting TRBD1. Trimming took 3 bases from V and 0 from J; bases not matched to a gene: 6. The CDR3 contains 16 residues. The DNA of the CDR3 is TGTGCCAGCAGTTTCACCGGGACAGGGATCTCCTACGAGCAGTACTTC. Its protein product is CASSFTGTGISYEQYF.

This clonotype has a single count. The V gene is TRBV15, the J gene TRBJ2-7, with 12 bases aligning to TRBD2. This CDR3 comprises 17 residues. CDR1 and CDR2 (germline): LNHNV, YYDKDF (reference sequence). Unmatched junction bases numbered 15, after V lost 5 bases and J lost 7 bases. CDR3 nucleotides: TGTGCCACCAGCCCTCAACGGACTAGCGGGGCAAAGATTGAGCAGTACTTC. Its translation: CATSPQRTSGAKIEQYF.

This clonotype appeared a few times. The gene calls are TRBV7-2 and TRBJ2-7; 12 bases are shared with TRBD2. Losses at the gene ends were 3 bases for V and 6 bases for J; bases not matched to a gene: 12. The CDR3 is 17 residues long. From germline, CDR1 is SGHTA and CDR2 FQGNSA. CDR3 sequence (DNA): TGTGCCAGCAGCTTCTCCTCCAGGACTAGCGGGAAAGGCGAGCAGTACTTC. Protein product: CASSFSSRTSGKGEQYF.

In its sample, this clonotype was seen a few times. The CDR3 reads CASSITGTPDGEQYF. The DNA for the CDR3 is TGTGCCAGCAGCATTACCGGGACCCCAGACGGCGAGCAGTACTTC. The chain links TRBV9 to TRBJ2-7; D tentatively reads TRBD1 or TRBD2 (5 bases each). The CDR3 is 15 amino acids. Germline V lookup: CDR1 SGDLS, CDR2 YYNGEE. Trimming took off 4 bases at V and 6 bases at J, with 20 bases between the two ends. The full variable domain, with the rest looked up from reference TRBV9 and TRBJ2-7, is DSGVTQTPKHLITATGQRVTLRCSPRSGDLSVYWYQQSLDQGLQFLIQYYNGEERAKGNILERFSAQQFPDLHSELNLSSLELGDSALYFCASSITGTPDGEQYFGPGTRLTVT.

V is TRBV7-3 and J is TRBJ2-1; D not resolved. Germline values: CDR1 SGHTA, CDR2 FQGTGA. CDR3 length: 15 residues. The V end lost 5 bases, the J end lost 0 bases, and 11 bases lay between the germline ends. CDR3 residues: CASSMFGTSYNEQFF. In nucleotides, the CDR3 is TGTGCCAGCAGCATGTTTGGTACCTCCTACAATGAGCAGTTCTTC. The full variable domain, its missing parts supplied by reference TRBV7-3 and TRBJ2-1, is GAGVSQTPSNKVTEKGKYVELRCDPISGHTALYWYRQSLGQGPEFLIYFQGTGAADDSGLPNDRFFAVRPEGSVSTLKIQRTERGDSAVYLCASSMFGTSYNEQFFGPGTRLTVL.

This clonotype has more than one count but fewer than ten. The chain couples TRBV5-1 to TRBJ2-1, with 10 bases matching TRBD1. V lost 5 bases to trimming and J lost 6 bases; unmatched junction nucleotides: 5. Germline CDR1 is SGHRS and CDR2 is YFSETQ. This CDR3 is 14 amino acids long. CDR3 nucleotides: TGCGCCAGCAGTTCCGGGACAGGGGCCAATGAGCAGTTCTTC. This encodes CASSSGTGANEQFF.

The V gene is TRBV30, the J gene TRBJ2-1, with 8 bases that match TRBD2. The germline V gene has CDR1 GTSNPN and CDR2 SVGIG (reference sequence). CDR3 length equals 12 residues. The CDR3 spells CACGRSYNEQFF. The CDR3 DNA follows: TGTGCGTGCGGGAGGTCCTACAATGAGCAGTTCTTC.

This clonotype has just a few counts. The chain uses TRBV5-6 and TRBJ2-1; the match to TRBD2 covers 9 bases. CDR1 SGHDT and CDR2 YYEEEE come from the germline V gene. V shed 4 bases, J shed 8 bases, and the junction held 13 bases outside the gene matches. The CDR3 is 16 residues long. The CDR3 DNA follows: TGTGCCAGCAGCCCCCGCCTAGCGGGGTCGGTAGATGAGCAGTTCTTC. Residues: CASSPRLAGSVDEQFF.

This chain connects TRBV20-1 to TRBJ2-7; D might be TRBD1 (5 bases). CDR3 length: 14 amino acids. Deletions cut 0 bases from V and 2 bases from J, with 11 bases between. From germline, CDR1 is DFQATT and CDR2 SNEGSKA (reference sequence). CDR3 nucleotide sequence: TGCAGTGCTAGAGATTCTGACAGAACCTACGAGCAGTACTTC. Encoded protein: CSARDSDRTYEQYF.

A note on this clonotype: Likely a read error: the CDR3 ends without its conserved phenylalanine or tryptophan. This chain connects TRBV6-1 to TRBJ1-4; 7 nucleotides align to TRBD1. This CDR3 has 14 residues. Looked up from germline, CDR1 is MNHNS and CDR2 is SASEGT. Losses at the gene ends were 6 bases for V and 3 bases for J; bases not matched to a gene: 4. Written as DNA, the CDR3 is TGTGCCAGCAGGAATACAGGGGCTAATGAAAAACTGTTTCTT. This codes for CASRNTGANEKLFL.

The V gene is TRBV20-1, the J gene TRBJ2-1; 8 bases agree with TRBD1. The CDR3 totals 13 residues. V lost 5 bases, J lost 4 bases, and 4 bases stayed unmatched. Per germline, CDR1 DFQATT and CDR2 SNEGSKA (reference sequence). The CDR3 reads CSAVDRGYNEQFF. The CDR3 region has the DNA TGCAGTGCTGTAGACAGGGGTTACAATGAGCAGTTCTTC.